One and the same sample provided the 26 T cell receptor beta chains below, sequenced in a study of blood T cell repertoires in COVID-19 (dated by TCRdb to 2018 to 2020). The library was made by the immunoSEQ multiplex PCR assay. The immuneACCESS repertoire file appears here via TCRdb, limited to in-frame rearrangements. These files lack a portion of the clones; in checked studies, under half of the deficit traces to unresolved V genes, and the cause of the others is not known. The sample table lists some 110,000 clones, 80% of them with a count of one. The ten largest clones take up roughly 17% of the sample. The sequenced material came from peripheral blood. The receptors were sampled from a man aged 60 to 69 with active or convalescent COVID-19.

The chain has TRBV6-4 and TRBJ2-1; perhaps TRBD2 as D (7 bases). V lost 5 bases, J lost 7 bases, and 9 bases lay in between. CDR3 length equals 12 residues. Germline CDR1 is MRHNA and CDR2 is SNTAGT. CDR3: CASSRGGNEQFF. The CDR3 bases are TGTGCCAGCAGTAGGGGGGGGAATGAGCAGTTCTTC.

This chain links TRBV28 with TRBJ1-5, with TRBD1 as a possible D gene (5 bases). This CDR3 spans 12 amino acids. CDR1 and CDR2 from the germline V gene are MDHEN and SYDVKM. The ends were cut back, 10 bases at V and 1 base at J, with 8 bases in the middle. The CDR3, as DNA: TGTGCCACCAGACAGAGCAATCAGCCCCAGCATTTT. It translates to CATRQSNQPQHF.

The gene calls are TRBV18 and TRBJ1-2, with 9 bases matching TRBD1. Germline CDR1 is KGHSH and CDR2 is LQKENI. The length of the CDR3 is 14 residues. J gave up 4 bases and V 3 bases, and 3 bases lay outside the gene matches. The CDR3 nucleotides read TGTGCCAGCTCACCGGGACAGGGTCTCTATGGCTACACCTTC. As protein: CASSPGQGLYGYTF.

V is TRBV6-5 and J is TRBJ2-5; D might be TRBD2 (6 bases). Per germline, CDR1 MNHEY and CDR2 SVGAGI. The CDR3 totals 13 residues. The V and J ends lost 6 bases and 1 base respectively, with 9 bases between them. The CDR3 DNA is TGTGCCAGCAGGGTAGCGGTCCAAGAGACCCAGTACTTC. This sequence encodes CASRVAVQETQYF.

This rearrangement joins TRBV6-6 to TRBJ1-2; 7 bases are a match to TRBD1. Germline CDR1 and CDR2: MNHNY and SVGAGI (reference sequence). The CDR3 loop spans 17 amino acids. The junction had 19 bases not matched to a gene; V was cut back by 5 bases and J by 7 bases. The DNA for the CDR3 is TGTGCCAGCAGTCCCGGGACAGTCTCTCCCCGGGGAGCTGGCTACACCTTC. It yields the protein CASSPGTVSPRGAGYTF.

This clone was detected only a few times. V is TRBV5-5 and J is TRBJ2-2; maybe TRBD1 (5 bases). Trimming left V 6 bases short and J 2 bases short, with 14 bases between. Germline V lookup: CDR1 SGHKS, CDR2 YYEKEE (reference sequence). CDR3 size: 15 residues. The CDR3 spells CASTNGHTNTGELFF. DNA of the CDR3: TGTGCCAGCACTAACGGACATACAAACACCGGGGAGCTGTTTTTT.

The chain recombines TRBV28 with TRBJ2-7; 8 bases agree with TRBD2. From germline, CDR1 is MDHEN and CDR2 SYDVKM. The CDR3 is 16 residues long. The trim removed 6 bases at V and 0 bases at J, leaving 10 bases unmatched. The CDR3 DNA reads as TGTGCCAGCAGCCTCACGACTAGCGCCTTCTCCTACGAGCAGTACTTC. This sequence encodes CASSLTTSAFSYEQYF.

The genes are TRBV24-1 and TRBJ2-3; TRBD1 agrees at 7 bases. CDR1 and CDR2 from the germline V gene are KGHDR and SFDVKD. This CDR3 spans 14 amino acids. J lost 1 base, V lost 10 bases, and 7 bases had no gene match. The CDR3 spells CATEGGYRTDTQYF. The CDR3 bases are TGTGCCACAGAAGGGGGCTATCGCACAGATACGCAGTATTTT.

CDR3 loop: CATGTSGSSYEQYF. DNA for the CDR3: TGTGCCACGGGGACTAGCGGAAGCTCCTACGAGCAGTACTTC. This sequence joins TRBV10-3 and TRBJ2-7; 11 bases align to TRBD2. From germline, CDR1 is ENHRY and CDR2 SYGVKD. CDR3 length equals 14 residues. The V segment lost 10 bases and the J segment 0 bases; nucleotides outside the gene matches: 5.

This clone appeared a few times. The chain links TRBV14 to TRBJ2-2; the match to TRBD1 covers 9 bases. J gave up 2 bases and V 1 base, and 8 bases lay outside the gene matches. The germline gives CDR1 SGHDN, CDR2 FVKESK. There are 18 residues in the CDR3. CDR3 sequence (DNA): TGTGCCAGCAGCCAAGGCCTCCGGGACAGGGCCAACACCGGGGAGCTGTTTTTT. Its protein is CASSQGLRDRANTGELFF.

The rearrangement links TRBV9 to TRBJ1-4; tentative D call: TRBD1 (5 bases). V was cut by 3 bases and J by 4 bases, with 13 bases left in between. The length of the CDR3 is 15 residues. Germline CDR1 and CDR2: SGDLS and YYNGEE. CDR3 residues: CASSASGASNEKLFF. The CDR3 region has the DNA TGTGCCAGCAGCGCGAGTGGGGCCAGTAATGAAAAACTGTTTTTT.

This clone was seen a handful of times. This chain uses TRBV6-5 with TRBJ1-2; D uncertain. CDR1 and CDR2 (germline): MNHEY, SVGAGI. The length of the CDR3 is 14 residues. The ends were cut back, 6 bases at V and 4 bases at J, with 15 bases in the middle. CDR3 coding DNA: TGTGCCAGCAGACTGGGAGGAAGGTTCTATGGCTACACCTTC. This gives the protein CASRLGGRFYGYTF.

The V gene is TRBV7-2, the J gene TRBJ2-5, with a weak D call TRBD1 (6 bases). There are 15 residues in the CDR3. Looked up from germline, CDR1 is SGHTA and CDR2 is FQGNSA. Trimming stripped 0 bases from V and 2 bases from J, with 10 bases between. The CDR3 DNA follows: TGTGCCAGCAGCTTAGCCAGGACAGTTCAAGAGACCCAGTACTTC. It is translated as CASSLARTVQETQYF.

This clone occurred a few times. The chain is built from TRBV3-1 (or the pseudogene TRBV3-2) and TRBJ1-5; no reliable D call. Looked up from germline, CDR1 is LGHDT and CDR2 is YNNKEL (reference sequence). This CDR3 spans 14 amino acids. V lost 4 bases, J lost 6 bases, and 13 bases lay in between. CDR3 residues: CASSRDSTPQPQHF. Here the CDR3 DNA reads TGTGCCAGCAGCCGTGACTCAACTCCTCAGCCCCAGCATTTT.

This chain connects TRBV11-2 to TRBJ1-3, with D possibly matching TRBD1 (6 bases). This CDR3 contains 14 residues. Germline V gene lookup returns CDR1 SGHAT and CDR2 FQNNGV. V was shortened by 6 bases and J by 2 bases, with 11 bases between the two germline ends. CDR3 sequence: CASSYGGPGNTIYF. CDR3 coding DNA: TGTGCCAGCAGTTACGGGGGGCCTGGAAACACCATATATTTT.

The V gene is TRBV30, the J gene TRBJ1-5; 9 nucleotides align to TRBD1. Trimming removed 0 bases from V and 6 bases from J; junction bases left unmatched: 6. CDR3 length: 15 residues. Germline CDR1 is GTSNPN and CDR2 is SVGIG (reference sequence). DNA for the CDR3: TGTGCCTGGAGTGTAGGACAGGGGCTTAGTCAGCCCCAGCATTTT. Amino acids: CAWSVGQGLSQPQHF.

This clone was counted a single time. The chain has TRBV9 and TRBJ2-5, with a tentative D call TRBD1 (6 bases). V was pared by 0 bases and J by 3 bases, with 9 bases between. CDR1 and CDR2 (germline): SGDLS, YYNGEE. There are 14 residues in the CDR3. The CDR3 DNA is TGTGCCAGCAGCGTAGGGCAGGGGAAAGAGACCCAGTACTTC. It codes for CASSVGQGKETQYF.

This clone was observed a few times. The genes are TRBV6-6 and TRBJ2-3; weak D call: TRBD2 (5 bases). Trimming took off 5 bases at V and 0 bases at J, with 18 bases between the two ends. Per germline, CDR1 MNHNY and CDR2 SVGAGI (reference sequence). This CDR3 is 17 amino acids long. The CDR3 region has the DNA TGTGCCAGCAGTCAACAGAGCGGCAGCCTGAGCACAGATACGCAGTATTTT. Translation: CASSQQSGSLSTDTQYF.

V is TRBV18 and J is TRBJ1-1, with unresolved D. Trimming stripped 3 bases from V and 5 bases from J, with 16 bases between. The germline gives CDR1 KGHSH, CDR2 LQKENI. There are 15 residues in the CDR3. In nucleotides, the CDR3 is TGTGCCAGCTCACCCCTGTCTCTCGGGTTAACTGAAGCTTTCTTT. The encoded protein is CASSPLSLGLTEAFF.

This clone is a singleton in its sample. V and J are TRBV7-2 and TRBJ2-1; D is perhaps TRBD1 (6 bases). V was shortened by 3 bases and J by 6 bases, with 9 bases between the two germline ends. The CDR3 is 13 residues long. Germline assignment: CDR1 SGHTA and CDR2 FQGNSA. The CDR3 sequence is CASSLGATNEQFF. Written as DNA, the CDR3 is TGTGCCAGCAGCTTGGGGGCTACCAATGAGCAGTTCTTC.

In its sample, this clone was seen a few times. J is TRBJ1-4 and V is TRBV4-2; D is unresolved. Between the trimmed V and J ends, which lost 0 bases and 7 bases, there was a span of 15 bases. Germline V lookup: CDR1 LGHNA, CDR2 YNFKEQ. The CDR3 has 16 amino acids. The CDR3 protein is CASSQDRGVSGEKLFF. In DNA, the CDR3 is TGTGCCAGCAGCCAAGATCGCGGGGTGTCTGGTGAAAAACTGTTTTTT.

CDR3 in amino acids: CASSPGAGATDTQYF. CDR3 bases: TGTGCCAGCTCCCCCGGGGCAGGGGCCACAGATACGCAGTATTTT. The chain has TRBV19 and TRBJ2-3; tentative D call: TRBD1 (6 bases). CDR1 is LNHDA, CDR2 SQIVND, per germline (reference sequence). Trimming cost V 9 bases and J 2 bases, with 18 bases left between them. The CDR3 length is 15 residues.

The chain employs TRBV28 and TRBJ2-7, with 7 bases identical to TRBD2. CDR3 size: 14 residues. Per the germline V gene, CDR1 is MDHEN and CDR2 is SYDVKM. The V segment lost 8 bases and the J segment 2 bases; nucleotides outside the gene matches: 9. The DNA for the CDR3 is TGTGCCAGCGGGCTAGCGGCGGTGACCTACGAGCAGTACTTC. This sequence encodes CASGLAAVTYEQYF.

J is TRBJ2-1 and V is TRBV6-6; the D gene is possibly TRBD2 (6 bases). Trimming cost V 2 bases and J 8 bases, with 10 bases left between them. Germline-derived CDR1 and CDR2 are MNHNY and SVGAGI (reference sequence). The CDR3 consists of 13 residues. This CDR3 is CASSYIPGDEQFF. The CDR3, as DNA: TGTGCCAGCAGTTACATACCGGGGGATGAGCAGTTCTTC.

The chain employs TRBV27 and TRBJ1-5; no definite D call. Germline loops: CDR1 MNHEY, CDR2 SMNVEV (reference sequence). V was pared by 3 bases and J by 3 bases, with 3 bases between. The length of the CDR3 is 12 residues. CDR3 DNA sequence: TGTGCCAGCAGTTTTAACAATCAGCCCCAGCATTTT. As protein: CASSFNNQPQHF.

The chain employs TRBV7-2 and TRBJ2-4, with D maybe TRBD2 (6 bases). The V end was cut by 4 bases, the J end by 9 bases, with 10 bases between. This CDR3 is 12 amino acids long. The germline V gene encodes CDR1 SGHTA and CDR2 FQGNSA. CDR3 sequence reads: CASSYRAGIQYF. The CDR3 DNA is TGTGCCAGCAGCTACCGAGCGGGCATTCAGTACTTC.